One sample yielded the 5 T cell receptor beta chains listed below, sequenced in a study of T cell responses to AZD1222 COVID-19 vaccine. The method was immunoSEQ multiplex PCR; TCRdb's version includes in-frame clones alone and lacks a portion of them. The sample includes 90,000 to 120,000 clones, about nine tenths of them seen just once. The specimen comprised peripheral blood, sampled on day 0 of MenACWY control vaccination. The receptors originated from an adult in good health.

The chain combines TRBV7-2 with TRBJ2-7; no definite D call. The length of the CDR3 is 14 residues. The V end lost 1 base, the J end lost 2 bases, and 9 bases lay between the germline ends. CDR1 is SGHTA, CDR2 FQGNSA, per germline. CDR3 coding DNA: TGTGCCAGCAGCTTAGAGGACGGTGCCTACGAGCAGTACTTC. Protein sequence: CASSLEDGAYEQYF.

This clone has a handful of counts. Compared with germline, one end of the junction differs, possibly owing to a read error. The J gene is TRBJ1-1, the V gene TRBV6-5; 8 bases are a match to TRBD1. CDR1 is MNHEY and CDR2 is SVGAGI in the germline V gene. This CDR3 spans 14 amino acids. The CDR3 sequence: CASRYRGMNTEAFF. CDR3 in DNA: TGTGCCAGCCGTTACAGGGGGATGAACACTGAAGCTTTCTTT.

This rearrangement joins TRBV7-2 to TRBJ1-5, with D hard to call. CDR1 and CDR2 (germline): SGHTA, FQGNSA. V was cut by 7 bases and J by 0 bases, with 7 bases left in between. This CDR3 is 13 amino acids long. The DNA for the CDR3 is TGTGCCAGCACATATGATAGCAATCAGCCCCAGCATTTT. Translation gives CASTYDSNQPQHF.

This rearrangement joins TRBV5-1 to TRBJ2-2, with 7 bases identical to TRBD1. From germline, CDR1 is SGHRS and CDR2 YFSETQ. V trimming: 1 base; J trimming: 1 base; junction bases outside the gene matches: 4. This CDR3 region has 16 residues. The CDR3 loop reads CASSLSGDRNTGELFF. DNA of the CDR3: TGCGCCAGCAGCTTGTCCGGGGACAGGAACACCGGGGAGCTGTTTTTT.

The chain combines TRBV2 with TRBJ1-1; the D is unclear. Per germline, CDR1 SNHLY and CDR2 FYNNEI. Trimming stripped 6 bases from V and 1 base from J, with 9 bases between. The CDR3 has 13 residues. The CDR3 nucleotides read TGTGCCAGCAGCTCAGGTTCGAACACTGAAGCTTTCTTT. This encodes CASSSGSNTEAFF.